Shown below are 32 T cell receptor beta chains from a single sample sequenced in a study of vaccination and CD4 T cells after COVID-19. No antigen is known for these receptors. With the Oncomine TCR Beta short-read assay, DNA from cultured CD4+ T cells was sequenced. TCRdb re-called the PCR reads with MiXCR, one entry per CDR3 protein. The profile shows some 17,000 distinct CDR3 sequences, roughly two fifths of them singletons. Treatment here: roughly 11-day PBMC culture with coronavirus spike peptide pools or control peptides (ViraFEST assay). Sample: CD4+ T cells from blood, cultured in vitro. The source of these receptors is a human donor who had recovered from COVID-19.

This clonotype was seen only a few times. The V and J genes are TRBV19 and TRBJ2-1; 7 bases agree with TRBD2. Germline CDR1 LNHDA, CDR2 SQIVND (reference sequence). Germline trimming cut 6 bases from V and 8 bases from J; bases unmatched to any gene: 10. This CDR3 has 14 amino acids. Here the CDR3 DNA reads TGTGCCAGTAGAGAGTGGGAGGGCCTCGATGAGCAGTTCTTC. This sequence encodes CASREWEGLDEQFF.

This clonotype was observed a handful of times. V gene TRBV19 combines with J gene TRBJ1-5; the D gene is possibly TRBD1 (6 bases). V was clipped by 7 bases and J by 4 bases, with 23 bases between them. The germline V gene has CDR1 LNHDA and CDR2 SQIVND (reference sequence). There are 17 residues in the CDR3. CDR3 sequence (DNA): TGTGCCAGTACCCGGGTGGGGGCTGATATAGGAAATCAGCCCCAGCATTTT. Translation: CASTRVGADIGNQPQHF.

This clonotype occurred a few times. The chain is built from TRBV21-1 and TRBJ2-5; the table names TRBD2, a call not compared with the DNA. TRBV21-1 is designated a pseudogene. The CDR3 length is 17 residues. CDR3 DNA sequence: TGTGCCAGCAGCAAAGCCCCACTAGCGGGAGCCCCAGAGACCCAGTACTTC. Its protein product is CASSKAPLAGAPETQYF.

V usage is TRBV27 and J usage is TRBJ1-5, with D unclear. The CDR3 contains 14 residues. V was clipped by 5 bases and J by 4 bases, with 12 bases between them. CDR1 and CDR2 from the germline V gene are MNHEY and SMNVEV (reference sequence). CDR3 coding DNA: TGTGCCAGCAGTAGGCCCGGACTGAATCAGCCCCAGCATTTT. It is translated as CASSRPGLNQPQHF.

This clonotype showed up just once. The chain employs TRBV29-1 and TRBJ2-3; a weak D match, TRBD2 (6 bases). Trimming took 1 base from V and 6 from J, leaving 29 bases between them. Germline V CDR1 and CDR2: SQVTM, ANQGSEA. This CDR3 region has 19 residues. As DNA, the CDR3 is TGCAGCGTTGAAGTTCGGAGGGTTAGCGGTCTGGGTAGCCAGGATACGCAGTATTTT. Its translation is CSVEVRRVSGLGSQDTQYF.

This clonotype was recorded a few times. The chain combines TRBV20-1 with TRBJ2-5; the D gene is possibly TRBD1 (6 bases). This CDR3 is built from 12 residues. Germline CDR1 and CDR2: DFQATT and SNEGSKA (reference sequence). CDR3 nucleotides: TGCAGCTCTCAGGGGAAACAAGAGACCCAGTACTTC. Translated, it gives CSSQGKQETQYF.

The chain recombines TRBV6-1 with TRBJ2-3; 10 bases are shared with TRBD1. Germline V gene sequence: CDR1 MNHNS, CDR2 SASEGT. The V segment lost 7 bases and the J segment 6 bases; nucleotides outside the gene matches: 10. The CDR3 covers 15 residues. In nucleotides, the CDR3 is TGTGCCAGCACCGAGGGAGGGACAGGGGTCGATACGCAGTATTTT. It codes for CASTEGGTGVDTQYF.

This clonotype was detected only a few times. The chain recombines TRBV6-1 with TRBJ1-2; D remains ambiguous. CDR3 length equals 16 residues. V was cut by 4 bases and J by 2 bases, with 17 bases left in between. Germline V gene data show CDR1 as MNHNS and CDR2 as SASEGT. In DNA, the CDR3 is TGTGCCAGCAGTGGAAGTTCCCCGGGTCCAAACTATGGCTACACCTTC. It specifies CASSGSSPGPNYGYTF.

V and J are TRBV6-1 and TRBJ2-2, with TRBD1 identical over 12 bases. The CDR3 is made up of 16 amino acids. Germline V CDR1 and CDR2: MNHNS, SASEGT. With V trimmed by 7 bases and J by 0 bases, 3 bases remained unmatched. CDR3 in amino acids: CASMGQGAANTGELFF. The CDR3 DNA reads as TGTGCCAGCATGGGACAGGGGGCGGCGAACACCGGGGAGCTGTTTTTT.

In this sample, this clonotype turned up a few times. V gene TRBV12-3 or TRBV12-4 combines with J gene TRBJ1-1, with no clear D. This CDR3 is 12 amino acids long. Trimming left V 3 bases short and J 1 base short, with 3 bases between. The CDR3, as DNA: TGTGCCAGCAGTTTCGCGAACACTGAAGCTTTCTTT. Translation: CASSFANTEAFF.

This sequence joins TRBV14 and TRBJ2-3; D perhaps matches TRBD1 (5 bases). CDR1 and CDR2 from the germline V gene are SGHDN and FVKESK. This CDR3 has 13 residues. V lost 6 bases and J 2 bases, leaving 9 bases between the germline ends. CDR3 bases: TGTGCCAGCAGAATACAGGCCACAGATACGCAGTATTTT. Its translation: CASRIQATDTQYF.

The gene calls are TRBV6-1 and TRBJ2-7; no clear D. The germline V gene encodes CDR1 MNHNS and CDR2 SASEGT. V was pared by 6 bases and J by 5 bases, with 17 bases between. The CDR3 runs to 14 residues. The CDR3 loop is CASRIASRPHEQYF. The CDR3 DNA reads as TGTGCCAGCAGAATAGCTTCCCGCCCCCACGAGCAGTACTTC.

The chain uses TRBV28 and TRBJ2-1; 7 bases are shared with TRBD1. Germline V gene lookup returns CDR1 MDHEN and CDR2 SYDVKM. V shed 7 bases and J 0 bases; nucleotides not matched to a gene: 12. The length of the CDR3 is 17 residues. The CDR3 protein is CASNSPPQGSSYNEQFF. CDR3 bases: TGTGCCAGCAACTCTCCCCCACAGGGGAGCTCCTACAATGAGCAGTTCTTC. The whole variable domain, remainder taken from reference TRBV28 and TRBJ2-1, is DVKVTQSSRYLVKRTGEKVFLECVQDMDHENMFWYRQDPGLGLRLIYFSYDVKMKEKGDIPEGYSVSREKKERFSLILESASTNQTSMYLCASNSPPQGSSYNEQFFGPGTRLTVL.

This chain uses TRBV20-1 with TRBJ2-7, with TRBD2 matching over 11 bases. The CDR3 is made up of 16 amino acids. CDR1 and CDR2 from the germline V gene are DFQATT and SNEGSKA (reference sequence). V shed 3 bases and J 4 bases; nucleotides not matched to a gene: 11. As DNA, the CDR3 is TGCAGTGCTAGCTACTTGGGGTTAGCGGGAGGGTACGAGCAGTACTTC. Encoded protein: CSASYLGLAGGYEQYF.

CDR3 loop: CAISRGANNEQFF. CDR3 bases: TGTGCCATCTCCAGGGGAGCCAACAATGAGCAGTTCTTC. V is TRBV6-2 or TRBV6-3 and J is TRBJ2-1, with D tentatively TRBD1 (6 bases). With 10 bases removed from V and 5 bases from J, the gap between germline ends came to 15 bases. This CDR3 region has 13 residues. Per the germline V gene, CDR1 is MNHEY and CDR2 is SVGEGT.

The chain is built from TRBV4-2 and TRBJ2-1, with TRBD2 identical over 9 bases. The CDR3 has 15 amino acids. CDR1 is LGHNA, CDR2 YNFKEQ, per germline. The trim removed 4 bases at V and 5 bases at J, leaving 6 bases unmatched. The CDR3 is CASSLRLAADNEQFF. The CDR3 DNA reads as TGTGCCAGCAGCCTACGACTAGCGGCCGACAATGAGCAGTTCTTC.

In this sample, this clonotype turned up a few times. The CDR3 sequence: CSARESNQPQHF. The CDR3, as DNA: TGCAGTGCTAGGGAGAGCAATCAGCCCCAGCATTTT. The gene calls are TRBV20-1 and TRBJ1-5; D is unclear. Trimming removed 3 bases at V and 1 base at J, with 4 bases between. CDR3 length: 12 residues. Germline assignment: CDR1 DFQATT and CDR2 SNEGSKA (reference sequence).

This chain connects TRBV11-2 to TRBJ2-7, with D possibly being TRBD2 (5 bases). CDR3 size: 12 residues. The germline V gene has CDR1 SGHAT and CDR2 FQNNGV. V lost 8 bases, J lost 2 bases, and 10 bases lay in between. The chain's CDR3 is CASRGGTYEQYF. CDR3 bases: TGTGCCAGCCGGGGTGGTACCTACGAGCAGTACTTC.

The CDR3 DNA is TGTGCCAGCAGCGCGGGACTAAACACAGATACGCAGTATTTT. Its protein product is CASSAGLNTDTQYF. The chain employs TRBV7-8 and TRBJ2-3; TRBD2 matches 7 bases. V lost 5 bases, J lost 2 bases, and 4 bases stayed unmatched. This CDR3 spans 14 amino acids. CDR1 is SGHVS, CDR2 FQNEAQ, per germline.

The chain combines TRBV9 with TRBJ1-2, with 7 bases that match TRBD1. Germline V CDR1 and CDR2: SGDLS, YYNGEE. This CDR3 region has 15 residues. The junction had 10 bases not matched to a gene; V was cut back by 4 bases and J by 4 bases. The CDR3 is CASSPSRQGTYGYTF. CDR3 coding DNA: TGTGCCAGCAGCCCTAGCAGACAGGGCACCTATGGCTACACCTTC.

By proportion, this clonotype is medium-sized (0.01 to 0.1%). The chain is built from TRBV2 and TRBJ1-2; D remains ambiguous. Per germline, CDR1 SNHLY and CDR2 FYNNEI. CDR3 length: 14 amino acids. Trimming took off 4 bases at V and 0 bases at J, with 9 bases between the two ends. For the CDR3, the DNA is TGTGCCAGCAGTGTGGGCGGTTCTAACTATGGCTACACCTTC. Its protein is CASSVGGSNYGYTF.

The CDR3 coding sequence is TGTGCCAGCAGCGCCACCAGGAGCTCCTACGAGCAGTACTTC. Translating it yields CASSATRSSYEQYF. This chain uses TRBV9 with TRBJ2-7; no reliable D call. The CDR3 extends over 14 amino acids. V lost 3 bases and J lost 0, with 10 bases in between. The germline V gene has CDR1 SGDLS and CDR2 YYNGEE.

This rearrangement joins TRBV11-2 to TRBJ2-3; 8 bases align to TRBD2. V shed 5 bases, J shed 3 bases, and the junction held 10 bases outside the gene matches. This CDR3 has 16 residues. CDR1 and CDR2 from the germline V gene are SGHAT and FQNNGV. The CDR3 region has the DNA TGTGCCAGCAGCCGAACCAGCGGGAGCGGGACAGATACGCAGTATTTT. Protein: CASSRTSGSGTDTQYF. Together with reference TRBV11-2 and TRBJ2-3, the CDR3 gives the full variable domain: EAGVAQSPRYKIIEKRQSVAFWCNPISGHATLYWYQQILGQGPKLLIQFQNNGVVDDSQLPKDRFSAERLKGVDSTLKIQPAKLEDSAVYLCASSRTSGSGTDTQYFGPGTRLTVL.

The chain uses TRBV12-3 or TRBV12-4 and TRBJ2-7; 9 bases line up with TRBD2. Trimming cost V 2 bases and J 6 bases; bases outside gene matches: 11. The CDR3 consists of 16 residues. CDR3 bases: TGTGCCAGCAGTTTAAGGTTGGGGAGCGGGAGGTGCGAGCAGTACTTC. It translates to CASSLRLGSGRCEQYF.

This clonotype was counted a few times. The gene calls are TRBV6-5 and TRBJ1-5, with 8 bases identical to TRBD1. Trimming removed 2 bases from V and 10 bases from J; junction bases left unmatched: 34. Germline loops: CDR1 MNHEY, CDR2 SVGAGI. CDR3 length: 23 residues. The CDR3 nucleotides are TGTGCCAGCAGTTACCCCTCGACAGGGGCCGCTTCAAAAGGGGAACTCAAGATGAGACCCCAGCATTTT. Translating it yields CASSYPSTGAASKGELKMRPQHF.

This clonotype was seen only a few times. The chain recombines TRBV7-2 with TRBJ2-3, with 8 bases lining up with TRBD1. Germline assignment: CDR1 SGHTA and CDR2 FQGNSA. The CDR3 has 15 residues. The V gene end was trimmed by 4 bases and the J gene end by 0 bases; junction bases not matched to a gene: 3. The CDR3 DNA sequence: TGTGCCAGCAGCTACCGGACAGGGAGCACAGATACGCAGTATTTT. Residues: CASSYRTGSTDTQYF. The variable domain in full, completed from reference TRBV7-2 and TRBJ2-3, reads GAGVSQSPSNKVTEKGKDVELRCDPISGHTALYWYRQSLGQGLEFLIYFQGNSAPDKSGLPSDRFSAERTGGSVSTLTIQRTQQEDSAVYLCASSYRTGSTDTQYFGPGTRLTVL.

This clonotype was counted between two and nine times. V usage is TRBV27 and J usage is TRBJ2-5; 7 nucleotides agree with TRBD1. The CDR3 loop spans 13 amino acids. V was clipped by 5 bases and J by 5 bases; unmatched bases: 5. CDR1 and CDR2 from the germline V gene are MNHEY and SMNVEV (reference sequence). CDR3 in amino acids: CASSEGAWETQYF. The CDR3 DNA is TGTGCCAGCAGTGAGGGGGCCTGGGAGACCCAGTACTTC.

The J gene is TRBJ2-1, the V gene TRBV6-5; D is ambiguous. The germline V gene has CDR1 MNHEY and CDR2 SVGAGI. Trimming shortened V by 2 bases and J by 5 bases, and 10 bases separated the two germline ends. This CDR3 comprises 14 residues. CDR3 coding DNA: TGTGCCAGCAGTTACGGGTTGTCGCACAATGAGCAGTTCTTC. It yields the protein CASSYGLSHNEQFF.

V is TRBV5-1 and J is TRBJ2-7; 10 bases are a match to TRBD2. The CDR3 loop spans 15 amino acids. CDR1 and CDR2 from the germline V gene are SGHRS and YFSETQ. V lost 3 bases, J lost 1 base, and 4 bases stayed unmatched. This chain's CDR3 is CASSSTSGFSYEQYF. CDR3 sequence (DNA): TGCGCCAGCAGCTCGACTAGCGGGTTTTCCTACGAGCAGTACTTC.

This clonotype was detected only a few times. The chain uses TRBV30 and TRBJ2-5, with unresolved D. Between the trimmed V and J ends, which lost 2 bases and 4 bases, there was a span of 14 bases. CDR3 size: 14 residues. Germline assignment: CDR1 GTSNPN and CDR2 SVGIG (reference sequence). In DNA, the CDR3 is TGTGCCTGGAGTTCCGTGGGCGGAAGAGAGACCCAGTACTTC. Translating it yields CAWSSVGGRETQYF.

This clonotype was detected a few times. CDR3 in DNA: TGTGCCAGTAGTATATTCCCCCCCTCCGACAGGGGGCGTCAGCCCCAGCATTTT. Translating gives CASSIFPPSDRGRQPQHF. V and J are TRBV19 and TRBJ1-5; TRBD1 matches 10 bases. The length of the CDR3 is 18 residues. The V and J ends lost 2 bases and 6 bases, in that order; junction bases with no gene match: 13. Germline V gives CDR1 LNHDA, CDR2 SQIVND (reference sequence).

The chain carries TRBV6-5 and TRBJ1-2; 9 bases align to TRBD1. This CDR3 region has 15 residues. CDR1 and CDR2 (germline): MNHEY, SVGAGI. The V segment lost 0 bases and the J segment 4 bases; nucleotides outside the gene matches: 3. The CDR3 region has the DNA TGTGCCAGCAGTTACTCGACAGGGGGTGGCTATGGCTACACCTTC. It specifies CASSYSTGGGYGYTF.